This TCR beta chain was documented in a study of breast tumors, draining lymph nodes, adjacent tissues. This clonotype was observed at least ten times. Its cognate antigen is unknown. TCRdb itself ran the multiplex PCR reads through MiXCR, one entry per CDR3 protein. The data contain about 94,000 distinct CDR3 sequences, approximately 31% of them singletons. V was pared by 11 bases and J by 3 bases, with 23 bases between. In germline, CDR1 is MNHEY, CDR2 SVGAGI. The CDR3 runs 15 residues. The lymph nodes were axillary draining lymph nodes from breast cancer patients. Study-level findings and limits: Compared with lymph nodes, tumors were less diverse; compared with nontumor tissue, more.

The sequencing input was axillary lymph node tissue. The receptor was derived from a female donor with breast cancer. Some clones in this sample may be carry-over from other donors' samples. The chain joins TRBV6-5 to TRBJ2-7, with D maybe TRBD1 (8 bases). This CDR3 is CASHRGGGLDYEQYF. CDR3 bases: TGTGCCTCGCACAGGGGGGGCGGGCTTGACTACGAGCAGTACTTC.